This T cell receptor (beta chain) was recovered during a study of T-cell reconstitution after alpha-beta-depleted transplantation in children. This clonotype occurred many times. Its antigen is undetermined. Study results and limitations: The high TCRbeta diversity at day 60 in some patients came from surviving recipient T cells and thymic progenitors.

Library preparation (for TCRbeta) was performed with unique molecular identifiers. TCRdb analysed the PCR reads with MiXCR anew, one entry per CDR3 protein. The table shows some 150,000 distinct CDR3 sequences, with about 8.8% occurring only once. Trimming removed 6 bases from V and 11 bases from J; junction bases left unmatched: 8. The germline V gene encodes CDR1 MNHEY and CDR2 SMNVEV (reference sequence). This CDR3 is built from 14 residues. V gene TRBV27 combines with J gene TRBJ1-6; 9 bases line up with TRBD1. The source is a female patient between 2 and 15 years old who had a stem cell transplant for congenital amegakaryocytic thrombocytopenia, so the T cells may come from the graft donor. The sequencing used PBMCs, mostly from graft donor cells, collected 180 days after TCRalphabeta/CD19-depleted stem cell transplant. The CDR3 reads CASSPTGGWPPLHF. DNA of the CDR3: TGTGCCAGCAGCCCGACAGGGGGATGGCCACCCCTCCACTTT.